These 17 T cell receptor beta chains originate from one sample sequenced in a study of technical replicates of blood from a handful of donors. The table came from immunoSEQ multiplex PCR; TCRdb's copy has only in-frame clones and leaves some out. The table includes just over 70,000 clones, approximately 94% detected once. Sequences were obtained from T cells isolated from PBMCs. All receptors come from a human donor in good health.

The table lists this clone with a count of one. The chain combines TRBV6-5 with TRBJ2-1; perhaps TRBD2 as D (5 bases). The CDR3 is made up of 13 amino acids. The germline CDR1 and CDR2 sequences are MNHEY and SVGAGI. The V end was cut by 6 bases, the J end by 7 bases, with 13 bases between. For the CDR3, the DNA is TGTGCCAGCAGCCCGGGGAGATCGAATGAGCAGTTCTTC. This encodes CASSPGRSNEQFF.

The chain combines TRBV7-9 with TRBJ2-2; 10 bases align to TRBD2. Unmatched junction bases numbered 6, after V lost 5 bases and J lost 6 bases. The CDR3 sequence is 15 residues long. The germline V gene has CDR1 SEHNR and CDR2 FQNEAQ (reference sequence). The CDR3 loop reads CASSLLAGVAGELFF. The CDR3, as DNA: TGTGCCAGCAGCCTTCTAGCGGGAGTTGCCGGGGAGCTGTTTTTT.

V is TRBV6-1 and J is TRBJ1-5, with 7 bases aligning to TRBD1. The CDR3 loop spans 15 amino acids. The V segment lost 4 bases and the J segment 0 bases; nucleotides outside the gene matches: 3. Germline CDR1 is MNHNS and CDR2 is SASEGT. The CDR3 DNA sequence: TGTGCCAGCAGTGTCGGGACAGATAGCAATCAGCCCCAGCATTTT. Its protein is CASSVGTDSNQPQHF.

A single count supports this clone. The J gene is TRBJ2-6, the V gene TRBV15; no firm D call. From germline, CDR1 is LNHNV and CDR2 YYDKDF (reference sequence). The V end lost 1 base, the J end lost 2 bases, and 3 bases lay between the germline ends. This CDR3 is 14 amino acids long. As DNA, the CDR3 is TGTGCCACCAGCAGAGGCGCTGGGGCCAACGTCCTGACTTTC. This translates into CATSRGAGANVLTF.

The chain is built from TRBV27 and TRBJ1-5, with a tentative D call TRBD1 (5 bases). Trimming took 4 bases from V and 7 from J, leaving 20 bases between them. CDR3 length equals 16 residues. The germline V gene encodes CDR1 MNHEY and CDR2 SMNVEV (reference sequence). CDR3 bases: TGTGCCAGCAGTTCTACACCACGGGGGGGGGAGCAGCCCCAGCATTTT. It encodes CASSSTPRGGEQPQHF.

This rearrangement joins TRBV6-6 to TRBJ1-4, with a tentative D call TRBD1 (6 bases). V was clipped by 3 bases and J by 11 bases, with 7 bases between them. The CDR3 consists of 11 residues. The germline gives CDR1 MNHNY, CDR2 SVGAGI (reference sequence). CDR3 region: CASSYQGKLFF. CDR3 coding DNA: TGTGCCAGCAGTTATCAGGGGAAACTGTTTTTT.

The CDR3 nucleotides are TGTGCCAGCTCACCACCGTCTAGCGGGCTCTACGAGCAGTACTTC. Translating gives CASSPPSSGLYEQYF. The chain has TRBV18 and TRBJ2-7; 8 bases are shared with TRBD2. Trimming took 0 bases from V and 3 from J; bases not matched to a gene: 4. Looked up from germline, CDR1 is KGHSH and CDR2 is LQKENI. CDR3 length: 15 residues.

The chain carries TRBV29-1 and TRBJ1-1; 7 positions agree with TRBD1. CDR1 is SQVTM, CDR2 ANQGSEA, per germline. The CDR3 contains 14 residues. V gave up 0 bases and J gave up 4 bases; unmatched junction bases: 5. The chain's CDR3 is CSVEEIRQGTEAFF. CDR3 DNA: TGCAGCGTTGAAGAGATCAGACAGGGCACTGAAGCTTTCTTT. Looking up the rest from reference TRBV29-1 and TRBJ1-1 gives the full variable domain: SAVISQKPSRDICQRGTSLTIQCQVDSQVTMMFWYRQQPGQSLTLIATANQGSEATYESGFVIDKFPISRPNLTFSTLTVSNMSPEDSSIYLCSVEEIRQGTEAFFGQGTRLTVV.

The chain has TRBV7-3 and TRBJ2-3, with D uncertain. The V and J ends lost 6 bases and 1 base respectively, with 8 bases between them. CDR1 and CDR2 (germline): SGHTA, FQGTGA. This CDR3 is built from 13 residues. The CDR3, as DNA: TGTGCCAGCAGTTTAGTAGGCACAGATACGCAGTATTTT. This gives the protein CASSLVGTDTQYF.

In DNA, the CDR3 is TGTGCCAGCTCACCGGGCAGCCAAAATGAAAAACTGTTTTTT. Amino acid sequence: CASSPGSQNEKLFF. The J gene is TRBJ1-4, the V gene TRBV18; D is uncertain. This CDR3 region has 14 residues. Deletions cut 3 bases from V and 5 bases from J, with 10 bases between. Germline CDR1 and CDR2: KGHSH and LQKENI.

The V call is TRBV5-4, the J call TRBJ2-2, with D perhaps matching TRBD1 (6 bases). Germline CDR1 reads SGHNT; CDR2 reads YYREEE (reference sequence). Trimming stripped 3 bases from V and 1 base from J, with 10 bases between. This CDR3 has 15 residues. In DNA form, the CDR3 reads TGTGCCAGCAGCTCGGGACACCTGAACACCGGGGAGCTGTTTTTT. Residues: CASSSGHLNTGELFF.

CDR3 sequence (DNA): TGTGCCAGTAGCGGGAAGCAAGAGGATACGCAGTATTTT. Translating gives CASSGKQEDTQYF. This sequence joins TRBV10-3 and TRBJ2-3; 8 positions match TRBD2. Trimming took 10 bases from V and 6 from J; bases not matched to a gene: 9. The CDR3 loop spans 13 amino acids. The V gene's germline CDR1 is ENHRY and CDR2 SYGVKD.

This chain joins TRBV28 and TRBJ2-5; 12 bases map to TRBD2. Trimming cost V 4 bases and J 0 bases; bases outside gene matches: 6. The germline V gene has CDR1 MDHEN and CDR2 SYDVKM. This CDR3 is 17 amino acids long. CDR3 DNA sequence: TGTGCCAGCAGTTCCCGGACTAGCGGGGTAGACCAAGAGACCCAGTACTTC. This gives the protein CASSSRTSGVDQETQYF.

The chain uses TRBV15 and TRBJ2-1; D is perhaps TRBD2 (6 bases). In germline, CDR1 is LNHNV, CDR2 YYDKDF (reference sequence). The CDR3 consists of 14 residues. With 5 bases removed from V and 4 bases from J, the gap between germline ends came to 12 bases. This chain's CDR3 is CATSSGLGYNEQFF. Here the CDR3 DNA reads TGTGCCACCAGCTCGGGACTCGGGTACAATGAGCAGTTCTTC.

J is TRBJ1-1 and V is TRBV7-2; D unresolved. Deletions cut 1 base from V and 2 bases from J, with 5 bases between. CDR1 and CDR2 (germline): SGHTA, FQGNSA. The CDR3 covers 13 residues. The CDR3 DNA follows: TGTGCCAGCAGCTTAGGACAAAACACTGAAGCTTTCTTT. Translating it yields CASSLGQNTEAFF.

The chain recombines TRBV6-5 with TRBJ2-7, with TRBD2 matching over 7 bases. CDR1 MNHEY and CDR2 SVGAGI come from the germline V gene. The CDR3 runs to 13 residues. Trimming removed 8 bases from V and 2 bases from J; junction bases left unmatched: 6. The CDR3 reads CASGRDPTYEQYF. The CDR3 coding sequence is TGTGCCAGCGGGAGGGATCCTACCTACGAGCAGTACTTC.

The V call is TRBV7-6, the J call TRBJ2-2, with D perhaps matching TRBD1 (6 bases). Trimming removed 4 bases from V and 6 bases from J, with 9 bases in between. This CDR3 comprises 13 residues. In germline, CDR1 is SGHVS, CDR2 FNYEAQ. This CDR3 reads CASSYNRAGELFF. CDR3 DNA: TGTGCCAGCAGCTATAACAGGGCCGGGGAGCTGTTTTTT.